Here is one T cell receptor beta chain with its context. This sample stems from a study of blood T cells in healthy people across ages. Overall study context: The template switching approach captured approximately one barcoded beta molecule for every two T cells.

Then a second PCR, running about 6 to 12 cycles, was carried out with a sample-barcoded 5' primer and a J-beta primer mix. Researchers report that a template-switch adaptor with 12 random nucleotides tagged each cDNA molecule. TCRdb reanalysed the 5' RACE reads using MiXCR and keeps one entry per CDR3 protein. Among 700,000 to 800,000 distinct CDR3 sequences, 40% to 45% were seen once, and the ten largest hold 20% to 25%. V was shortened by 0 bases and J by 2 bases, with 11 bases between the two germline ends. Germline assignment: CDR1 DFQATT and CDR2 SNEGSKA (reference sequence). The CDR3 loop spans 14 amino acids.

The sequenced material came from blood. The rearrangement joins TRBV20-1 to TRBJ2-7; D is tentatively TRBD1 or TRBD2 (5 bases each). The TCR was taken from a woman aged 55-75 years in good health. The DNA of the CDR3 is TGCAGTGCTAGAGATTCGCAGGGAGCCTACGAGCAGTACTTC. This codes for CSARDSQGAYEQYF.